Below, 18 T cell receptor beta chains from the same sample are listed, as sequenced in a study of blood T cells in healthy people across ages. Using a J-beta primer mix together with a sample-barcoded 5' primer, a second PCR was run for roughly 6 to 12 cycles. TCRdb itself ran the 5' RACE reads through MiXCR, one entry per CDR3 protein. The data hold roughly 1.9 million distinct CDR3 sequences, with more than 35% observed a single time. Sequenced sample: blood. All receptors derive from a human donor in good health.

This chain's CDR3 is CASSLSIQAYEQYF. Here the CDR3 DNA reads TGTGCCAGCAGTTTATCAATCCAAGCCTACGAGCAGTACTTC. The chain uses TRBV27 and TRBJ2-7; D gene uncertain. CDR1 is MNHEY and CDR2 is SMNVEV in the germline V gene (reference sequence). There are 14 residues in the CDR3. V lost 0 bases, J lost 2 bases, and 8 bases lay in between.

This rearrangement joins TRBV14 to TRBJ2-5, with D maybe TRBD2 (5 bases). CDR3 length: 15 amino acids. V was cut by 1 base and J by 4 bases, with 13 bases left in between. In germline, CDR1 is SGHDN, CDR2 FVKESK. In DNA form, the CDR3 reads TGTGCCAGCAGCCAAGGGCCGGACTCCCGAGAGACCCAGTACTTC. Amino acids: CASSQGPDSRETQYF.

The chain employs TRBV29-1 and TRBJ1-2, with unresolved D. Trimming took off 3 bases at V and 8 bases at J, with 16 bases between the two ends. This CDR3 comprises 13 residues. From germline, CDR1 is SQVTM and CDR2 ANQGSEA. CDR3 nucleotide sequence: TGCAGCGTTGAGGATAGATCTTTCGGGGGCTACACCTTC. It encodes CSVEDRSFGGYTF.

This clonotype appeared a single time. The rearrangement uses TRBV7-6 and TRBJ1-4, with D maybe TRBD1 (5 bases). CDR3 length equals 15 residues. Germline CDR1 and CDR2: SGHVS and FNYEAQ. Between the trimmed V and J ends, which lost 1 base and 8 bases, there was a span of 14 bases. This chain's CDR3 is CASSLEAGPGEKLFF. The CDR3 coding sequence is TGTGCCAGCAGCTTAGAAGCAGGGCCGGGGGAAAAACTGTTTTTT.

This clonotype occurred a few times. The V and J genes are TRBV7-3 and TRBJ2-7, with 7 nucleotides matching TRBD2. Germline assignment: CDR1 SGHTA and CDR2 FQGTGA. This CDR3 has 15 amino acids. Trimming took 5 bases from V and 5 from J; bases not matched to a gene: 12. In DNA, the CDR3 is TGTGCCAGCAGCCCCGCTGGGGGGGGTTTTAACGAGCAGTACTTC. Residues: CASSPAGGGFNEQYF. Full variable domain (missing parts from reference TRBV7-3 and TRBJ2-7): GAGVSQTPSNKVTEKGKYVELRCDPISGHTALYWYRQSLGQGPEFLIYFQGTGAADDSGLPNDRFFAVRPEGSVSTLKIQRTERGDSAVYLCASSPAGGGFNEQYFGPGTRLTVT.

This chain joins TRBV29-1 and TRBJ1-1; 10 nucleotides match TRBD1. Germline V gene sequence: CDR1 SQVTM, CDR2 ANQGSEA. The trim removed 3 bases at V and 3 bases at J, leaving 1 base unmatched. This CDR3 is built from 13 residues. CDR3 bases: TGCAGCGTTGAGACAGGGGGCTACACTGAAGCTTTCTTT. Amino acid sequence: CSVETGGYTEAFF.

The V and J genes are TRBV11-2 and TRBJ2-7; perhaps TRBD1 as D (5 bases). This CDR3 region has 16 residues. Deletions cut 2 bases from V and 1 base from J, with 15 bases between. Per the germline V gene, CDR1 is SGHAT and CDR2 is FQNNGV. CDR3 amino acids: CASSLRQWVGSYEQYF. CDR3 in DNA: TGTGCCAGCAGCTTAAGACAGTGGGTAGGGTCCTACGAGCAGTACTTC.

The chain carries TRBV20-1 and TRBJ1-2; D gene ambiguous. The germline V and J ends were trimmed by 6 bases and 7 bases, with 12 bases remaining between them. The CDR3 spans 11 residues. Per germline, CDR1 DFQATT and CDR2 SNEGSKA (reference sequence). DNA for the CDR3: TGCAGTGCCATGACTCAGAGTGGCTACACCTTC. The encoded protein is CSAMTQSGYTF.

This chain joins TRBV11-2 and TRBJ1-2; D is possibly TRBD1 (6 bases). Germline V gene lookup returns CDR1 SGHAT and CDR2 FQNNGV. Trimming took off 6 bases at V and 3 bases at J, with 14 bases between the two ends. There are 14 residues in the CDR3. CDR3 region: CASSRWTDYYGYTF. DNA of the CDR3: TGTGCCAGCAGTCGGTGGACAGACTACTATGGCTACACCTTC.

The rearrangement joins TRBV4-1 to TRBJ1-5; perhaps TRBD1 as D (6 bases). The ends were cut back, 4 bases at V and 4 bases at J, with 14 bases in the middle. Germline CDR1 MGHRA, CDR2 YSYEKL. This CDR3 region has 15 residues. The CDR3 reads CASSPAGDSNQPQHF. Here the CDR3 DNA reads TGCGCCAGCAGCCCTGCAGGGGATTCGAATCAGCCCCAGCATTTT.

The genes are TRBV2 and TRBJ1-1; D unresolved. CDR1 and CDR2 from the germline V gene are SNHLY and FYNNEI. There are 13 residues in the CDR3. V was clipped by 7 bases and J by 3 bases, with 12 bases between them. The CDR3 region is CASNAEGHTEAFF. CDR3 DNA: TGTGCCAGCAATGCGGAGGGTCACACTGAAGCTTTCTTT. The variable domain in full, completed from reference TRBV2 and TRBJ1-1, reads EPEVTQTPSHQVTQMGQEVILRCVPISNHLYFYWYRQILGQKVEFLVSFYNNEISEKSEIFDDQFSVERPDGSNFTLKIRSTKLEDSAMYFCASNAEGHTEAFFGQGTRLTVV.

This chain connects TRBV5-1 to TRBJ2-1; 11 positions agree with TRBD2. CDR1 is SGHRS and CDR2 is YFSETQ in the germline V gene. Germline trimming cut 4 bases from V and 9 bases from J; bases unmatched to any gene: 15. The CDR3 length is 17 residues. The CDR3 is CASSPSTSGDPAGEQFF. The CDR3, as DNA: TGCGCCAGCAGCCCATCGACTAGCGGGGACCCGGCGGGTGAGCAGTTCTTC.

The V and J genes are TRBV20-1 and TRBJ2-3; TRBD1 matches at 9 bases. Germline V lookup: CDR1 DFQATT, CDR2 SNEGSKA (reference sequence). V shed 4 bases, J shed 4 bases, and the junction held 6 bases outside the gene matches. CDR3 length equals 14 residues. CDR3 DNA sequence: TGCAGTGCTAAAGGACAGGGGAATCCAGATACGCAGTATTTT. It encodes CSAKGQGNPDTQYF.

The V and J genes are TRBV27 and TRBJ1-2, with TRBD1 identical over 9 bases. After removal of 1 base from V and 8 bases from J, the junction contained 5 bases not matched to a gene. Germline V gives CDR1 MNHEY, CDR2 SMNVEV (reference sequence). There are 14 residues in the CDR3. This CDR3 is CASSLLTGGKGYTF. The DNA for the CDR3 is TGTGCCAGCAGTTTATTGACAGGGGGTAAGGGCTACACCTTC.

The chain combines TRBV29-1 with TRBJ1-2, with D perhaps matching TRBD1 (5 bases). V was pared by 5 bases and J by 8 bases, with 9 bases between. This CDR3 contains 10 residues. Germline V gene data show CDR1 as SQVTM and CDR2 as ANQGSEA. For the CDR3, the DNA is TGCAGCGTTATAGGGGACGGCTACACCTTC. Protein product: CSVIGDGYTF.

V usage is TRBV28 and J usage is TRBJ2-1, with D possibly TRBD2 on 7 matching bases. The CDR3 covers 15 residues. The germline CDR1 and CDR2 sequences are MDHEN and SYDVKM. V lost 6 bases to trimming and J lost 5 bases, with 17 bases between them. In DNA, the CDR3 is TGTGCCAGCAGCCCCGGGGTCGGGGGGCACAATGAGCAGTTCTTC. Translating gives CASSPGVGGHNEQFF.

The rearrangement joins TRBV4-1 to TRBJ2-1; D might be TRBD1 or TRBD2, each matching 5 bases. The CDR3 length is 13 residues. The germline V gene encodes CDR1 MGHRA and CDR2 YSYEKL. The ends were cut back, 3 bases at V and 8 bases at J, with 11 bases in the middle. CDR3 sequence: CASSQGRGDEQFF. The CDR3 region has the DNA TGCGCCAGCAGCCAGGGACGAGGGGATGAGCAGTTCTTC.

This sequence joins TRBV12-3 or TRBV12-4 and TRBJ1-6; possible D gene TRBD1, 5 bases. Trimming shortened V by 6 bases and J by 3 bases, and 9 bases separated the two germline ends. This CDR3 contains 14 residues. CDR3 nucleotide sequence: TGTGCCAGCAGCTCGACAGTCTATAATTCACCCCTCCACTTT. Its protein product is CASSSTVYNSPLHF.